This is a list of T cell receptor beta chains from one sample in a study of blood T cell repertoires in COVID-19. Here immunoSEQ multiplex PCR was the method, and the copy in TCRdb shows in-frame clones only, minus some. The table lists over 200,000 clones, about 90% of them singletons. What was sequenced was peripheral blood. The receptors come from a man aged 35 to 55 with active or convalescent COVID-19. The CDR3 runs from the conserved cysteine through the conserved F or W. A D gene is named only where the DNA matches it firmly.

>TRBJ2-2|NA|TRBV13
CASSSITGELFF
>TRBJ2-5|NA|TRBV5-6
CASSLRETQYF
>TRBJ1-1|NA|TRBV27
CASSPGRGFTEAFF
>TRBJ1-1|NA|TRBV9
CASSVVRGRNTEAFF
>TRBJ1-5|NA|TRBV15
CATSRKGDGHSNQPQHF
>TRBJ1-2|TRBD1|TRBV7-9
CASSTHRGNRDYGYTF
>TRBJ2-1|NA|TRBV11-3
CASSLSSYNEQFF
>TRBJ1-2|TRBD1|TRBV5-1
CASSFTGQGAQGYTF
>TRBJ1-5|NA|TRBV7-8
CAAPGPKGPYSNQPQHF
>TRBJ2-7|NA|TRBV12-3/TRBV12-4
CASSPPVGKQYF
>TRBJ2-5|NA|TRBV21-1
CASSKEGRGLQETQYF
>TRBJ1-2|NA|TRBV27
CASSLNFGTSSNYGYTF
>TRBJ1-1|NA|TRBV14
CASSHLDGRETEAFF
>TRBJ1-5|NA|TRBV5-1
CASSLGNQTNQPQHF
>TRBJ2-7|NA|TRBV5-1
CASSSQPGALYEQYF
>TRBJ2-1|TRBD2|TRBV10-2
CASRGVLATYNEQFF
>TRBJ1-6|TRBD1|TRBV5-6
CASSFGQGLSPLHF
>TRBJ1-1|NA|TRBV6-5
CASSYSRASNTEAFF
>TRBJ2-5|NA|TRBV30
CAYYEGRETQYF
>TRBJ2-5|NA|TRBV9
CASSVGRGLETQYF
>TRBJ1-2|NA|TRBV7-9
CASSLGGYGYTF
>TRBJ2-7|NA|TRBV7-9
CASSPANGEQYF
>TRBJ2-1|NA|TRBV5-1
CASSFDSSRDEQFF
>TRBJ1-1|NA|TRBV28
CASSEDTEAFF
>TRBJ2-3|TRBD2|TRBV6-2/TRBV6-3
CASSTSTGLAGVVDTQYF
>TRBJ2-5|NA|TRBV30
CAWRRLGEETQYF
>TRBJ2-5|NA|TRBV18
CASSPSLGGETQYF
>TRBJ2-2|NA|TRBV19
CASTEPREYAGELFF
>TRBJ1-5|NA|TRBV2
CATSVEGSNQPQHF
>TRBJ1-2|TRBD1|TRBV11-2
CASSPGQNYGYTF
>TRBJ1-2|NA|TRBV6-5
CASRLPGSAGYTF
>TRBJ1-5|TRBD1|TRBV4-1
CASSPRTGNQPQHF
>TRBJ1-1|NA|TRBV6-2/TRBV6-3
CASSGGLGSSNTEAFF
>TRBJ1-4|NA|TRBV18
CASSQLGQPNSGKLFF
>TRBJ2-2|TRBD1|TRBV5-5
CASSLDRGRELFF
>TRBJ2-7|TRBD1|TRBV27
CASSSTGYEQYF
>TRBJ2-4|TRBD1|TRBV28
CASSLAGTGGNIQYF
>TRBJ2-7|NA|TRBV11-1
CASSLTRQPTYEQYF
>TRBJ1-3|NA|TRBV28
CASSPPGASGNTIYF
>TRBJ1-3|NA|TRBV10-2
CATAGGNTIYF
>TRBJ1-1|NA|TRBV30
CAWSRSAPTEAFF
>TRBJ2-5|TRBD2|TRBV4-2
CASSQEGLAGGGETQYF
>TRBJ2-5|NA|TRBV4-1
CASSPYEEYQETQYF
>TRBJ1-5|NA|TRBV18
CASSTQGKPQHF
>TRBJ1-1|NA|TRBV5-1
CASSLEQAIVNTEAFF
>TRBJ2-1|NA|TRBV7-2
CASSLDVGDYNEQFF
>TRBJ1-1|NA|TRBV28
CASSLQGMNTEAFF
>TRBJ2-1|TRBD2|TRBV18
CASSPEKVAGDYNEQFF